A selection of T cell receptor beta chains follows, all from one sample in a study of blood T cell repertoires in COVID-19. The repertoire was sequenced with immunoSEQ multiplex PCR; TCRdb's copy has only in-frame clones and lacks some. Counted here are more than 150,000 clones, approximately 78% occurring once; the ten biggest clones make up 2.5% to 3.5%. The material sequenced was peripheral blood. These receptor sequences come from a woman at least 80 years old with active or convalescent COVID-19. Each CDR3 is given with its conserved first and last residue. D genes are given only for firm matches. A row's size may be missing; if present it is once, few, many or a size class.

D gene: TRBD1; clone size: -; V gene: TRBV7-9; J gene: TRBJ2-1; CDR3 protein: CASSLGTGGGNEQFF; CDR3 DNA: TGTGCCAGCAGCTTAGGGACAGGGGGAGGGAATGAGCAGTTCTTC
D gene: TRBD1; clone size: -; V gene: TRBV7-2; J gene: TRBJ1-2; CDR3 protein: CASSSTGGTDYGYTF; CDR3 DNA: TGTGCCAGCAGCTCAACAGGGGGCACGGACTATGGCTACACCTTC
D gene: -; clone size: -; V gene: TRBV27; J gene: TRBJ1-6; CDR3 protein: CASSPLGRGQGEGSYNSPLHF; CDR3 DNA: TGTGCCAGCAGTCCTCTCGGTCGGGGACAAGGGGAGGGCTCCTATAATTCACCCCTCCACTTT
D gene: TRBD1; clone size: -; V gene: TRBV3-1/TRBV3-2; J gene: TRBJ2-3; CDR3 protein: CASSQNRQGSDTQYF; CDR3 DNA: TGTGCCAGCAGCCAAAATAGACAGGGTTCAGATACGCAGTATTTT
D gene: TRBD1; clone size: -; V gene: TRBV18; J gene: TRBJ1-6; CDR3 protein: CASSLLQGAPQNSPLHF; CDR3 DNA: TGTGCCAGCTCACTACTCCAGGGGGCGCCTCAAAATTCACCCCTCCACTTT
D gene: TRBD1; clone size: -; V gene: TRBV11-2; J gene: TRBJ2-2; CDR3 protein: CASSLTTGVTGELFF; CDR3 DNA: TGTGCCAGCAGCTTGACAACAGGGGTTACCGGGGAGCTGTTTTTT
D gene: -; clone size: many; V gene: TRBV4-1; J gene: TRBJ1-4; CDR3 protein: CASSAWEVGEESTNSEKLFF; CDR3 DNA: TGCGCCAGCAGCGCGTGGGAGGTGGGGGAGGAGTCAACTAATTCTGAAAAACTGTTTTTT
D gene: -; clone size: -; V gene: TRBV5-6; J gene: TRBJ1-1; CDR3 protein: CASSLGQGLLTEAFF; CDR3 DNA: TGTGCCAGCAGCTTGGGGCAGGGATTGTTGACTGAAGCTTTCTTT
D gene: TRBD1; clone size: -; V gene: TRBV6-2/TRBV6-3; J gene: TRBJ2-4; CDR3 protein: CASSYNPGQGEQNIQYF; CDR3 DNA: TGTGCCAGCAGTTATAATCCGGGACAGGGGGAACAAAACATTCAGTACTTC
D gene: -; clone size: once; V gene: TRBV7-8; J gene: TRBJ2-3; CDR3 protein: CASNPSGNRGTDTQYF; CDR3 DNA: TGTGCCAGCAACCCATCAGGGAATCGAGGCACAGATACGCAGTATTTT
D gene: -; clone size: -; V gene: TRBV6-2/TRBV6-3; J gene: TRBJ2-2; CDR3 protein: CASSYGPHGTGELFF; CDR3 DNA: TGTGCCAGCAGTTACGGGCCCCATGGGACCGGGGAGCTGTTTTTT
D gene: -; clone size: -; V gene: TRBV10-2; J gene: TRBJ1-6; CDR3 protein: CATLGRNSPLHF; CDR3 DNA: TGCGCCACCTTGGGCCGTAATTCACCCCTCCACTTT
D gene: -; clone size: -; V gene: TRBV29-1; J gene: TRBJ1-3; CDR3 protein: CSVERSSGNTIYF; CDR3 DNA: TGCAGCGTTGAGCGGAGCTCTGGAAACACCATATATTTT
D gene: TRBD1; clone size: -; V gene: TRBV20-1; J gene: TRBJ1-6; CDR3 protein: CSASQEGTGGRRVPLHF; CDR3 DNA: TGCAGTGCTAGTCAGGAGGGGACAGGGGGACGTCGGGTACCCCTCCACTTT